The source of this TCR beta chain is a study of T cell changes during pregnancy in multiple sclerosis (dated by TCRdb to the late 2010s). In terms of the full investigation: The study looked at changes in the T cell repertoire across pregnancy in women with multiple sclerosis.

The germline V gene supplies CDR1 SGHNT and CDR2 YENEEA. The CDR3, from cysteine to phenylalanine, totals 14 residues. Only the CDR3 part of the read is kept: 42 bases, read in frame from the first base. The junction shows trimming of 6 bases on V and 8 bases on J, plus 17 bases between the germline ends. Library method: the immunoSEQ multiplex PCR assay. In TCRdb, the immuneACCESS table is reduced to in-frame sequences with V and J assigned. These tables do not hold every clone; where another copy was compared, an unresolved V gene accounts for under half, and the others remain unexplained. This sample lists roughly 93,000 clones; roughly 92% were detected once. The ten top clones hold just over 2% of the sample. About this clone itself: What this receptor recognizes is not known. No base qualities exist here, and no much larger clone lies one base off it.

The sample consisted of peripheral blood, taken after pregnancy. This sequence uses TRBV11-3 and TRBJ2-1; a tentative D call is TRBD2 (5 bases match). The receptor comes from a female donor with multiple sclerosis, enrolled in a pregnancy study. This receptor has the CDR3 CASSYSSSRHEQFF. The nucleotide sequence reads TGTGCCAGCAGTTATTCCTCTAGCCGGCATGAGCAGTTCTTC. Extended through the reference TRBV11-3 and TRBJ2-1 proteins, this CDR3 yields the full variable domain: EAGVVQSPRYKIIEKKQPVAFWCNPISGHNTLYWYLQNLGQGPELLIRYENEEAVDDSQLPKDRFSAERLKGVDSTLKIQPAELGDSAVYLCASSYSSSRHEQFFGPGTRLTVL.